This T cell receptor (beta chain) is from a study of T-cell reconstitution after alpha-beta-depleted transplantation in children. Study-wide results and caveats: It was newly produced T cells that mostly accounted for T-cell counts and diversity one year after transplant. The origin of alpha-beta T cells about two months after transplant was reportedly several hundred expanded graft clones.

V was clipped by 3 bases and J by 2 bases, with 17 bases between them. The CDR3 runs 16 residues. A TCRbeta library incorporating unique molecular identifiers was prepared. TCRdb itself ran the PCR reads through MiXCR, one entry per CDR3 protein. The sample has around 200,000 distinct CDR3 sequences, approximately 17% seen once. This clonotype has just a few counts. The antigen is not known. This clonotype was sampled from a male patient between 2 and 9 years old who had a stem cell transplant for acute lymphoblastic leukemia, so the T cells may come from the graft donor. The J gene is TRBJ2-7, the V gene TRBV12-3 or TRBV12-4, with D possibly called TRBD1 or TRBD2 (6 bases each). Material: PBMCs, mostly from graft donor cells, obtained 360 days after TCRalphabeta/CD19-depleted stem cell transplant. CDR3 loop: CASSFSWGASAYEQYF. DNA of the CDR3: TGTGCCAGCAGTTTCAGTTGGGGGGCGTCCGCCTACGAGCAGTACTTC.